The 30 T cell receptor beta chains given below trace back to one sample, sequenced in a study of blood T cells in healthy people across ages. It was with a sample-barcoded 5' primer and a J-beta primer mix that a second PCR of about 6 to 12 cycles was run. MiXCR was run by TCRdb on the 5' RACE reads, yielding one entry per CDR3 protein. The sample holds some 900,000 distinct CDR3 sequences; 29% are singletons and the top ten take roughly 17%. The sample was blood. Receptors originate from a woman aged 80 or over in good health.

This clonotype showed up many times. This chain joins TRBV29-1 and TRBJ1-1; 8 nucleotides line up with TRBD1. The CDR3 is made up of 11 amino acids. The ends lost 5 bases at V and 6 bases at J; junction bases unmatched: 2. Germline lookup yields CDR1 SQVTM and CDR2 ANQGSEA. The CDR3 region is CSVHRGAEAFF. CDR3 DNA sequence: TGCAGCGTTCACAGGGGGGCTGAAGCTTTCTTT.

This rearrangement joins TRBV30 to TRBJ1-5, with a tentative D call TRBD1 (5 bases). With 0 bases removed from V and 7 bases from J, the gap between germline ends came to 13 bases. CDR3 size: 14 residues. Germline CDR1 GTSNPN, CDR2 SVGIG (reference sequence). This chain's CDR3 is CAWSVGQGRQPQHF. The CDR3 bases are TGTGCCTGGAGTGTTGGGCAGGGAAGACAGCCCCAGCATTTT. The variable domain in full, completed from reference TRBV30 and TRBJ1-5, reads SQTIHQWPATLVQPVGSPLSLECTVEGTSNPNLYWYRQAAGRGLQLLFYSVGIGQISSEVPQNLSASRPQDRQFILSSKKLLLSDSGFYLCAWSVGQGRQPQHFGDGTRLSIL.

J is TRBJ2-2 and V is TRBV6-2 or TRBV6-3; 8 bases match TRBD1. The CDR3 spans 16 residues. The germline gives CDR1 MNHEY, CDR2 SVGEGT. V shed 0 bases and J 4 bases; nucleotides not matched to a gene: 4. The CDR3 spells CASSYSGTGGTGELFF. As DNA, the CDR3 is TGTGCCAGCAGTTACTCCGGTACAGGGGGCACCGGGGAGCTGTTTTTT.

This clonotype appeared a single time. The genes are TRBV19 and TRBJ2-1; tentative D call: TRBD1 (5 bases). This CDR3 spans 14 amino acids. Trimming removed 7 bases from V and 7 bases from J, with 17 bases in between. Germline V gene lookup returns CDR1 LNHDA and CDR2 SQIVND (reference sequence). The DNA of the CDR3 is TGTGCCAGTAAATTGGGCCAGGGCCCGAATGAGCAGTTCTTC. It specifies CASKLGQGPNEQFF.

On this clonotype: One end of the junction is discordant with germline, which a read error may explain. The gene calls are TRBV7-8 and TRBJ2-7; D gene uncertain. The DNA end is a closer match to TRBJ2-5, so the J assignment may be wrong. CDR1 is SGHVS, CDR2 FQNEAQ, per germline. This CDR3 has 11 amino acids. The CDR3 loop is CVSSLGGTQYF. The CDR3 coding sequence is TGTGTCAGCAGCTTAGGCGGGACCCAGTACTTC.

The V call is TRBV7-2, the J call TRBJ2-3; 11 nucleotides agree with TRBD2. The germline CDR1 and CDR2 sequences are SGHTA and FQGNSA. Unmatched junction bases numbered 16, after V lost 8 bases and J lost 6 bases. This CDR3 has 17 amino acids. DNA for the CDR3: TGTGCCAGCGCCCCGCCGGGACTAGCGGTCACCACGGATACGCAGTATTTT. Protein sequence: CASAPPGLAVTTDTQYF.

This clonotype has only a few counts. This chain uses TRBV6-6 with TRBJ2-7, with 8 bases aligning to TRBD1. The CDR3 sequence is 16 residues long. The V segment lost 4 bases and the J segment 0 bases; nucleotides outside the gene matches: 8. Per the germline V gene, CDR1 is MNHNY and CDR2 is SVGAGI (reference sequence). The CDR3 DNA reads TGTGCCAGCAGTTCCGGGACAGGTTACTTCTCCTACGAGCAGTACTTC. Translation gives CASSSGTGYFSYEQYF.

For this clonotype: A clone one base away is much larger, so this may be a read error. V is TRBV7-8 and J is TRBJ2-5; 9 nucleotides match TRBD1. The CDR3 is 13 amino acids. After removal of 6 bases from V and 11 bases from J, the junction contained 10 bases not matched to a gene. CDR1 and CDR2 (germline): SGHVS, FQNEAQ. For the CDR3, the DNA is TGTGCCAGCAGTAACCACAGGGGGCCGGGGCAGTACTTC. Protein: CASSNHRGPGQYF.

The chain couples TRBV6-2 or TRBV6-3 to TRBJ1-5, with 11 bases fitting TRBD1. V gave up 7 bases and J gave up 0 bases; unmatched junction bases: 8. Germline V gives CDR1 MNHEY, CDR2 SVGEGT. The CDR3 is 17 amino acids. CDR3 DNA: TGTGCCAGCACTCCGGGGACAGGGGGTTATAGCAATCAGCCCCAGCATTTT. This translates into CASTPGTGGYSNQPQHF.

The rearrangement links TRBV6-2 or TRBV6-3 to TRBJ1-3, with no clear D. CDR1 and CDR2 (germline): MNHEY, SVGEGT. This CDR3 is built from 15 residues. The ends were cut back, 0 bases at V and 0 bases at J, with 6 bases in the middle. The CDR3 DNA sequence: TGTGCCAGCAGTTACTCGAAAGACTCTGGAAACACCATATATTTT. Residues: CASSYSKDSGNTIYF.

This clonotype was counted a few times. The V gene is TRBV18, the J gene TRBJ1-5; D call uncertain. The CDR3 length is 15 residues. The ends were cut back, 2 bases at V and 4 bases at J, with 12 bases in the middle. The germline V gene encodes CDR1 KGHSH and CDR2 LQKENI. DNA of the CDR3: TGTGCCAGCTCACCAGGTGTGGCAACTAATCAGCCCCAGCATTTT. Amino acid sequence: CASSPGVATNQPQHF.

In the case of this clonotype: A much larger clone sits a single nucleotide away, making a read error possible. The chain carries TRBV20-1 and TRBJ1-2; D gene uncertain. The CDR3 is 11 amino acids. CDR1 is DFQATT and CDR2 is SNEGSKA in the germline V gene (reference sequence). The CDR3 DNA is TGCAGTGCTAGGTGGCAAAATGGCCACACCTTC. Translation: CSARWQNGHTF.

For this clonotype: The junction shows a germline mismatch at one end, possibly a read error. The gene calls are TRBV12-3 or TRBV12-4 and TRBJ2-3; D call uncertain. CDR3 length equals 13 residues. The CDR3 DNA sequence: TGTGCCAGCAGTTTCGGTAGCACAGATGCGCAGTATTTT. The encoded protein is CASSFGSTDAQYF.

This clonotype has a count of ten or more. The V gene is TRBV20-1, the J gene TRBJ2-1, with 9 bases lining up with TRBD1. This CDR3 has 18 residues. The germline V gene has CDR1 DFQATT and CDR2 SNEGSKA (reference sequence). V shed 3 bases and J 6 bases; nucleotides not matched to a gene: 18. The DNA of the CDR3 is TGCAGTGCTAGGCGGGAACAGGGGGCGGATCCGGGTCGCAATGAGCAGTTCTTC. Translating gives CSARREQGADPGRNEQFF.

The chain uses TRBV29-1 and TRBJ2-7; 14 bases align to TRBD2. Unmatched junction bases numbered 2, after V lost 4 bases and J lost 0 bases. Germline values: CDR1 SQVTM, CDR2 ANQGSEA. The CDR3 has 15 amino acids. Written as DNA, the CDR3 is TGCAGCGTTGGGACTAGCGGGGGGTTCTCCTACGAGCAGTACTTC. It is translated as CSVGTSGGFSYEQYF.

CDR3 amino acids: CASSSLAGEKETQYF. The DNA for the CDR3 is TGTGCCAGCAGTTCACTAGCGGGGGAGAAAGAGACCCAGTACTTC. The chain combines TRBV6-2 or TRBV6-3 with TRBJ2-5; 11 bases align to TRBD2. The germline V gene has CDR1 MNHEY and CDR2 SVGEGT. The CDR3 covers 15 residues. V dropped 4 bases and J dropped 3; count of bases not matched to a gene: 4.

The sample holds many counts of this clonotype. This chain connects TRBV7-2 to TRBJ2-1; D remains ambiguous. The CDR3 extends over 14 amino acids. Germline V gene lookup returns CDR1 SGHTA and CDR2 FQGNSA. Trimming took off 3 bases at V and 6 bases at J, with 12 bases between the two ends. The CDR3 is CASSLGKGLNEQFF. DNA for the CDR3: TGTGCCAGCAGCTTGGGTAAGGGCCTCAATGAGCAGTTCTTC.

This clonotype was recorded at least ten times. The chain recombines TRBV28 with TRBJ2-7, with D perhaps matching TRBD2 (5 bases). Per germline, CDR1 MDHEN and CDR2 SYDVKM. The V gene lost 5 bases and the J gene lost 6 bases, with 11 bases spanning the gap. This CDR3 is built from 12 residues. The CDR3 sequence: CASSPTGSEQYF. In DNA, the CDR3 is TGTGCCAGCAGTCCTACGGGGAGCGAGCAGTACTTC.

This clonotype has only one observation. This chain joins TRBV7-2 and TRBJ1-2; weak D call: TRBD1 (6 bases). This CDR3 has 17 residues. Trimming cost V 8 bases and J 0 bases, with 22 bases left between them. Looked up from germline, CDR1 is SGHTA and CDR2 is FQGNSA. The CDR3 reads CASDLTPGGLANYGYTF. CDR3 nucleotide sequence: TGTGCCAGCGACCTAACCCCTGGGGGGCTAGCTAACTATGGCTACACCTTC. Variable domain in full (rest from reference TRBV7-2 and TRBJ1-2): GAGVSQSPSNKVTEKGKDVELRCDPISGHTALYWYRQSLGQGLEFLIYFQGNSAPDKSGLPSDRFSAERTGGSVSTLTIQRTQQEDSAVYLCASDLTPGGLANYGYTFGSGTRLTVV.

This clonotype has a handful of counts. The J gene is TRBJ2-7, the V gene TRBV27; 9 nucleotides match TRBD1. This CDR3 spans 15 amino acids. The trim removed 7 bases at V and 3 bases at J, leaving 10 bases unmatched. Per germline, CDR1 MNHEY and CDR2 SMNVEV (reference sequence). In DNA form, the CDR3 reads TGTGCCAGCAAATGGTTGGGGACAGGGAGCTACGAGCAGTACTTC. This encodes CASKWLGTGSYEQYF.

This clonotype was recorded a few times. Being one base from a much bigger clone, this may be a read error. No conserved phenylalanine or tryptophan ends this CDR3, so it is likely a read error. The chain joins TRBV4-2 to TRBJ1-2; possible D gene TRBD1, 6 bases. The CDR3 is 15 amino acids. The ends were cut back, 0 bases at V and 4 bases at J, with 12 bases in the middle. Germline V gene sequence: CDR1 LGHNA, CDR2 YNFKEQ. The CDR3 nucleotides are TGTGCCAGCAGCCAAGACAGGGGCCCCATCTATGGCTACACCTTA. Translating gives CASSQDRGPIYGYTL.

The genes are TRBV5-6 and TRBJ2-5, with D possibly matching TRBD2 (6 bases). Germline V gene data show CDR1 as SGHDT and CDR2 as YYEEEE. This CDR3 has 15 amino acids. Trimming took 1 base from V and 11 from J, leaving 21 bases between them. CDR3 in amino acids: CASSLISGWRDEQYF. The CDR3 DNA reads TGTGCCAGCAGCTTGATATCAGGGTGGAGGGATGAGCAGTACTTC.

This clonotype showed up just once. This sequence joins TRBV3-1 and TRBJ2-3; 11 bases are a match to TRBD2. Per germline, CDR1 LGHDT and CDR2 YNNKEL (reference sequence). CDR3 length equals 15 residues. V trimming: 4 bases; J trimming: 7 bases; junction bases outside the gene matches: 7. The CDR3 region has the DNA TGTGCCAGCAGCCTAGCGGGGGGGCACGTATATACGCAGTATTTT. Translating it yields CASSLAGGHVYTQYF.

The sample holds a few counts of this clonotype. Since a much larger clone is just one base distant, this may be a read error. The chain recombines TRBV29-1 with TRBJ2-3, with D possibly being TRBD2 (6 bases). The CDR3 spans 15 residues. Germline CDR1 reads SQVTM; CDR2 reads ANQGSEA. Between the trimmed V and J ends, which lost 6 bases and 10 bases, there was a span of 26 bases. As DNA, the CDR3 is TGCAGCGTGATCCCATCGGAGGGGTCGTGGGATGCGCAGTATTTT. Its protein product is CSVIPSEGSWDAQYF.

This clonotype was counted many times. This sequence may be a read error, since a much larger clone differs from it by one base. This chain links TRBV4-3 with TRBJ2-3; D not resolved. The CDR3 totals 13 residues. CDR1 and CDR2 (germline): LGHNA, YSLEER. The CDR3 DNA is TGCCCCAGCAGCGTAAGGGGCACAGATACGCAGTATTTT. This sequence encodes CPSSVRGTDTQYF.

Remarks on this clonotype: It may be a read error: a sequence one base away is much more abundant. Here the CDR3 reads CASSALAGALYTYNERFF. The CDR3 region has the DNA TGTGCCAGCAGCGCACTAGCGGGGGCCCTTTATACTTACAATGAGCGGTTCTTC. The V call is TRBV13, the J call TRBJ2-1; 11 bases map to TRBD2. CDR1 and CDR2 (germline): PRHDT, FYEKMQ (reference sequence). The CDR3 contains 18 residues.

This clonotype has more than one count but fewer than ten. This chain connects TRBV24-1 to TRBJ2-2; the match to TRBD1 covers 8 bases. CDR3 length equals 16 residues. In germline, CDR1 is KGHDR, CDR2 SFDVKD. Germline trimming cut 4 bases from V and 0 bases from J; bases unmatched to any gene: 3. DNA for the CDR3: TGTGCCACCAGTGACCGGACAGGGTCGAACACCGGGGAGCTGTTTTTT. This translates into CATSDRTGSNTGELFF.

This chain connects TRBV7-9 to TRBJ2-5, with D perhaps matching TRBD1 (5 bases). Germline values: CDR1 SEHNR, CDR2 FQNEAQ (reference sequence). The CDR3 length is 15 residues. V was clipped by 5 bases and J by 0 bases, with 13 bases between them. This CDR3 is CASSNTTEYQETQYF. The CDR3 DNA follows: TGTGCCAGCAGCAACACGACAGAGTACCAAGAGACCCAGTACTTC. The full variable domain, with the rest looked up from reference TRBV7-9 and TRBJ2-5, is DTGVSQNPRHKITKRGQNVTFRCDPISEHNRLYWYRQTLGQGPEFLTYFQNEAQLEKSRLLSDRFSAERPKGSFSTLEIQRTEQGDSAMYLCASSNTTEYQETQYFGPGTRLLVL.

The table lists this clonotype with a few counts. A much bigger clone sits one base away, suggesting this may be a read error. The gene calls are TRBV18 and TRBJ2-3; TRBD1 matches at 8 bases. V shed 5 bases, J shed 4 bases, and the junction held 8 bases outside the gene matches. This CDR3 region has 15 residues. The V gene's germline CDR1 is KGHSH and CDR2 LQKENI. The CDR3 DNA follows: TGTGCCAGCTCAGCCCAGGCAGGGGGCGCAGATACGCAGTATTTT. Residues: CASSAQAGGADTQYF.

The sample holds a few counts of this clonotype. Mismatch with germline at one junction end may stem from a read error. This chain uses TRBV9 with TRBJ2-3, with D possibly being TRBD2 (6 bases). The CDR3 runs to 16 residues. Germline V CDR1 and CDR2: SGDLS, YYNGEE. CDR3 DNA sequence: TGTGCCAACAGCGTAGCCCCAGCGGGCTTCACAGATACGCAGTATTTT. The encoded protein is CANSVAPAGFTDTQYF.